The rows below give T cell receptor beta chains drawn from one sample of a study of CD8 T cells in Susac syndrome. From the immunoSEQ multiplex PCR reads, TCRdb called clonotypes with MiXCR, one entry per CDR3 protein. The profile shows a few hundred thousand distinct CDR3 sequences, roughly 85% of them singletons. Sequencing was done on a sample of CD8+ T cells from PBMCs. Receptors originate from a human donor with multiple sclerosis. CDR3s include the opening cysteine and the closing phenylalanine or tryptophan. The order of the fields is clone size, J gene, V gene, D gene, CDR3 protein, CDR3 DNA. D genes are given only for firm matches. The size entry is marked missing in some rows and otherwise reads once, few, many or a size class.

.,TRBJ2-7,TRBV5-1,TRBD1,CASSLPWTGPLGEQYF,TGCGCCAGCAGCTTACCTTGGACAGGGCCCTTGGGAGAGCAGTACTTC
.,TRBJ2-3,TRBV27,.,CASSLSAGSWTDTQYF,TGTGCCAGCAGTTTATCTGCGGGCTCATGGACAGATACGCAGTATTTT
.,TRBJ2-7,TRBV20-1,TRBD2,CSARGRLAGGTSYEQYF,TGCAGTGCTAGAGGCCGACTAGCGGGAGGGACAAGCTACGAGCAGTACTTC
.,TRBJ1-1,TRBV4-3,.,CASSRELKGVDPTEAFF,TGCGCCAGCAGCCGAGAACTTAAAGGGGTCGACCCCACTGAAGCTTTCTTT
once,TRBJ2-5,TRBV6-1,.,CATSSVQETQYF,TGTGCCACAAGTAGCGTACAAGAGACCCAGTACTTC
.,TRBJ2-1,TRBV4-3,.,CASSQSGNAYNEQFF,TGCGCCAGCAGCCAATCGGGGAACGCCTACAATGAGCAGTTCTTC
few,TRBJ1-2,TRBV7-2,TRBD1,CASSLYQDRGDYGYTF,TGTGCCAGCAGCTTATATCAGGACAGGGGGGACTATGGCTACACCTTC
.,TRBJ1-1,TRBV29-1,.,CSVVAMGTEVFF,.
.,TRBJ1-1,TRBV27,.,CASSLSRWEGKAEAFF,TGTGCCAGCAGTTTATCAAGGTGGGAGGGTAAAGCTGAAGCTTTCTTT
.,TRBJ2-1,TRBV27,.,CASSLSATTSYEQFF,TGTGCCAGCAGTTTATCCGCCACAACGAGCTATGAGCAGTTCTTC
once,TRBJ2-7,TRBV7-9,.,CASSSRMTYEQYF,TGTGCCAGCAGCTCCCGGATGACCTACGAGCAGTACTTC
.,TRBJ1-3,TRBV19,.,CASRITYRDLSGNTIYF,TGTGCCAGTAGGATAACCTACCGGGACTTATCTGGAAACACCATATATTTT
.,TRBJ2-5,TRBV7-9,TRBD1,CASSARDRYQETQYF,TGTGCCAGCAGCGCCCGGGACAGGTACCAAGAGACCCAGTACTTC
few,TRBJ2-3,TRBV10-3,.,CAIGCCRVGTTDTQYF,TGTGCCATCGGCTGTTGTCGCGTAGGGACGACAGATACGCAGTATTTT
.,TRBJ2-7,TRBV6-6,TRBD2,CASSSSTSGPSYEQYF,TGTGCCAGCAGTTCCTCGACTAGCGGGCCCTCCTACGAGCAGTACTTC
.,TRBJ2-5,TRBV7-2,.,CASSLAGVGEVKETQYF,TGTGCCAGCAGCTTAGCGGGGGTTGGAGAGGTAAAAGAGACCCAGTACTTC
.,TRBJ2-7,TRBV27,.,CASSLSYSYEQYF,TGTGCCAGCAGTTTATCGTACTCCTACGAGCAGTACTTC
.,TRBJ1-5,TRBV5-6,.,CASSLGTRAQPQHF,TGTGCCAGCAGCTTGGGAACCAGAGCTCAGCCCCAGCATTTT
.,TRBJ2-3,TRBV14,TRBD2,CASSQDSGRVTDTQYF,TGTGCCAGCAGCCAAGACAGCGGGAGGGTCACAGATACGCAGTATTTT
.,TRBJ2-1,TRBV28,.,CASTSRSSYNEQFF,TGTGCCAGCACCTCGAGGAGCTCCTACAATGAGCAGTTCTTC
.,TRBJ2-3,TRBV28,.,CASGRAGTDTQYF,TGTGCCAGCGGGCGGGCCGGCACAGATACGCAGTATTTT
.,TRBJ2-3,TRBV9,.,CASSVRDRTGSTDTQYF,TGTGCCAGCAGCGTACGGGATCGGACGGGAAGCACAGATACGCAGTATTTT
.,TRBJ2-4,TRBV7-9,TRBD2,CASSPPLGLAGGFQYF,TGTGCCAGCAGCCCACCCCTTGGGCTAGCGGGAGGGTTTCAGTACTTC
.,TRBJ2-1,TRBV4-1,TRBD1,CASSQGRDSFNEQFF,TGCGCCAGCAGCCAAGGCCGGGACAGTTTTAATGAGCAGTTCTTC
.,TRBJ1-1,TRBV5-1,TRBD1,CASSEGRGQTEAFF,TGCGCCAGCAGCGAAGGCAGGGGGCAAACTGAAGCTTTCTTT
few,TRBJ1-3,TRBV11-2,TRBD1,CASSFDRAGNTIYF,TGTGCCAGCAGCTTTGACAGGGCGGGAAACACCATATATTTT
once,TRBJ1-2,TRBV5-6,TRBD1,CASGLGQGSNYGYTF,TGTGCCAGCGGCTTGGGACAGGGGTCCAACTATGGCTACACCTTC
.,TRBJ1-1,TRBV30,TRBD1,CAWDRGYNEAFF,TGTGCCTGGGACAGGGGGTATAATGAAGCTTTCTTT
.,TRBJ2-2,TRBV27,.,CASSFSTGELFF,TGTGCCAGCAGTTTCTCTACCGGGGAGCTGTTTTTT